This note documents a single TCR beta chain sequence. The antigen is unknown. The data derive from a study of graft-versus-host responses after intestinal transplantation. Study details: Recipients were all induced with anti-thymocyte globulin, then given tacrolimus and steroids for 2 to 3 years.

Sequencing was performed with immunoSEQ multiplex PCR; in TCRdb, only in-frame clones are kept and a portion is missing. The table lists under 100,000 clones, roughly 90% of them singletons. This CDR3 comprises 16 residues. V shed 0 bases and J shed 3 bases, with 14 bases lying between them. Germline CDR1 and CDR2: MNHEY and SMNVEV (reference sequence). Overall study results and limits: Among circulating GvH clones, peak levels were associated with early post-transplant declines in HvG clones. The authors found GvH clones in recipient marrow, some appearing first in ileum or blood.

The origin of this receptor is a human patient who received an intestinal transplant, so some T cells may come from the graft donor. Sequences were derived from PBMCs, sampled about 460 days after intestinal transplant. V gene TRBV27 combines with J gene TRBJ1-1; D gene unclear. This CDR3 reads CASSLSMAGLHTEAFF. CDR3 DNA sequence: TGTGCCAGCAGTTTATCGATGGCAGGTCTCCACACTGAAGCTTTCTTT.